This paragraph reports one T cell receptor (beta chain). Per the study methods: Amplification with reference gene primers provided the estimates of nucleated cell counts. Method: immunoSEQ multiplex PCR; TCRdb's copy keeps in-frame clones and lacks some. V and J calls plus clone size are reproduced from that table; the DNA served to infer D and trimming. The sample comprises roughly 97,000 clones, approximately 82% of which are singletons, and 8.5% to 12% rests with the top ten. The sample belongs to a study of blood T cell repertoires in COVID-19. At the level of the study: PBMCs, B-cell-depleted T cells, or T cells were the source of the cDNA or gDNA that made up the material.

The sequenced sample consisted of peripheral blood. The receptor was isolated from a man between 65 and 85 years old with acute or convalescent COVID-19.

CDR3 coding DNA: TGTGCCAGCTCTCCTGGGACTAAAAACACTGAAGCTTTCTTT. Protein product: CASSPGTKNTEAFF. The chain combines TRBV18 with TRBJ1-1; D may be TRBD1 (5 bases). Germline CDR1 is KGHSH and CDR2 is LQKENI. This CDR3 spans 14 amino acids. V was clipped by 6 bases and J by 2 bases, with 13 bases between them.